These 6 T cell receptor beta chains share one sample of origin, sequenced in a study of blood T cell repertoires in COVID-19. Data came from immunoSEQ multiplex PCR; TCRdb stores just in-frame clones and leaves some out. The sample holds roughly 350,000 clones; around 86% are singletons and the top ten take more than 5%. The sample taken for sequencing was peripheral blood. The receptors originated from a woman in her fifties or sixties with COVID-19, enrolled during active disease.

The CDR3, as DNA: TGTGCCACCAGCAGCCGGGACAATTACAATGAGCAGTTCTTC. Residues: CATSSRDNYNEQFF. The chain recombines TRBV15 with TRBJ2-1; D might be TRBD1 (6 bases). The CDR3 spans 14 residues. Germline CDR1 LNHNV, CDR2 YYDKDF (reference sequence). V was pared by 3 bases and J by 4 bases, with 10 bases between.

This chain links TRBV7-9 with TRBJ2-2; 9 nucleotides agree with TRBD2. Germline V CDR1 and CDR2: SEHNR, FQNEAQ (reference sequence). Trimming removed 5 bases from V and 4 bases from J; junction bases left unmatched: 5. The length of the CDR3 is 15 residues. CDR3: CASSAGGPGTGELFF. Here the CDR3 DNA reads TGTGCCAGCAGCGCGGGAGGGCCAGGCACCGGGGAGCTGTTTTTT.

This clone showed up just a few times. The V and J genes are TRBV7-9 and TRBJ1-5; D uncertain. The V gene lost 4 bases and the J gene lost 7 bases, with 17 bases spanning the gap. The CDR3 runs to 15 residues. Germline V gene sequence: CDR1 SEHNR, CDR2 FQNEAQ (reference sequence). CDR3 DNA: TGTGCCAGCAGCTGGACGGGGTCCAAAGGACAGCCCCAGCATTTT. This translates into CASSWTGSKGQPQHF.

This clone was recorded only once. This chain uses TRBV5-1 with TRBJ2-5, with 12 bases fitting TRBD2. V lost 0 bases to trimming and J lost 5 bases; unmatched junction nucleotides: 11. Per the germline V gene, CDR1 is SGHRS and CDR2 is YFSETQ. This CDR3 region has 18 residues. CDR3 sequence: CASSLVRTSGKVVETQYF. The CDR3 DNA reads as TGCGCCAGCAGCTTGGTCCGGACTAGCGGGAAAGTGGTGGAGACCCAGTACTTC. Filled out from reference TRBV5-1 and TRBJ2-5, the complete variable domain reads KAGVTQTPRYLIKTRGQQVTLSCSPISGHRSVSWYQQTPGQGLQFLFEYFSETQRNKGNFPGRFSGRQFSNSRSEMNVSTLELGDSALYLCASSLVRTSGKVVETQYFGPGTRLLVL.

The rearrangement uses TRBV27 and TRBJ2-6; 8 bases fit TRBD1. The CDR3 length is 18 residues. Germline V gene lookup returns CDR1 MNHEY and CDR2 SMNVEV (reference sequence). V gave up 0 bases and J gave up 2 bases; unmatched junction bases: 6. This CDR3 is CASSLSSGGAAGANVLTF. For the CDR3, the DNA is TGTGCCAGCAGTTTATCCTCAGGGGGCGCGGCTGGGGCCAACGTCCTGACTTTC.

The chain uses TRBV4-1 and TRBJ2-3, with 7 bases that match TRBD2. The germline V gene encodes CDR1 MGHRA and CDR2 YSYEKL. The CDR3 loop spans 17 amino acids. J gave up 4 bases and V 0 bases, and 10 bases lay outside the gene matches. CDR3 sequence: CASSQDGEGAWADTQYF. CDR3 coding DNA: TGCGCCAGCAGCCAAGACGGGGAGGGCGCCTGGGCAGATACGCAGTATTTT.